One and the same sample provided the 29 T cell receptor beta chains below, sequenced in a study of T cell clones after liver transplantation. Clones were sequenced by immunoSEQ multiplex PCR, and TCRdb holds only the in-frame ones, with some missing. The sample carries tens of thousands of clones, around nine tenths recorded once. The sample here was CD4+ T cells from blood, taken before liver transplant. The origin of the receptors is a human donor who received a liver transplant.

This sequence joins TRBV27 and TRBJ1-5, with 10 nucleotides matching TRBD1. The length of the CDR3 is 16 residues. Unmatched junction bases numbered 6, after V lost 5 bases and J lost 2 bases. Germline V gene lookup returns CDR1 MNHEY and CDR2 SMNVEV (reference sequence). The CDR3 DNA sequence: TGTGCCAGCAGTCGGGACAGGGGAGCGGGCAATCAGCCCCAGCATTTT. Translation gives CASSRDRGAGNQPQHF.

The chain joins TRBV5-6 to TRBJ2-1; 9 positions agree with TRBD1. Trimming took 2 bases from V and 8 from J; bases not matched to a gene: 8. CDR1 is SGHDT, CDR2 YYEEEE, per germline. The CDR3 is made up of 15 amino acids. The CDR3 DNA reads TGTGCCAGCAGCTTTCAGAGACAGGGGGGCTATGAGCAGTTCTTC. Amino acids: CASSFQRQGGYEQFF.

The chain is built from TRBV5-4 and TRBJ2-1; 11 bases map to TRBD2. V was clipped by 4 bases and J by 3 bases; unmatched bases: 6. The CDR3 is made up of 16 amino acids. CDR1 and CDR2 (germline): SGHNT, YYREEE (reference sequence). The CDR3 DNA reads as TGTGCCAGCAGCATAGGGGGACTAGCGGACTACAATGAGCAGTTCTTC. It is translated as CASSIGGLADYNEQFF.

This clone was seen only once. This chain connects TRBV28 to TRBJ2-7; TRBD1 matches 7 bases. The CDR3 length is 15 residues. Germline values: CDR1 MDHEN, CDR2 SYDVKM. V shed 5 bases, J shed 3 bases, and the junction held 10 bases outside the gene matches. The DNA of the CDR3 is TGTGCCAGCAGTACGTCCCCGACAGGGTACTACGAGCAGTACTTC. This translates into CASSTSPTGYYEQYF.

This CDR3 is CASSPDRGRAGNTIYF. The DNA for the CDR3 is TGTGCCAGCAGCCCGGACAGGGGGCGAGCTGGAAACACCATATATTTT. V and J are TRBV7-9 and TRBJ1-3, with 11 bases that match TRBD1. Trimming cost V 5 bases and J 2 bases; bases outside gene matches: 5. The CDR3 covers 16 residues. Germline V gene lookup returns CDR1 SEHNR and CDR2 FQNEAQ (reference sequence).

The J gene is TRBJ2-2, the V gene TRBV5-8; D unclear. V gave up 0 bases and J gave up 4 bases, with 10 bases separating them. This CDR3 region has 15 residues. Per the germline V gene, CDR1 is SGHTS and CDR2 is YDEGEE. CDR3 loop: CASSLASSGTGELFF. DNA of the CDR3: TGTGCCAGCAGCTTGGCCAGTTCGGGCACCGGGGAGCTGTTTTTT.

The chain combines TRBV28 with TRBJ2-2; TRBD2 might be the D (6 bases). Per the germline V gene, CDR1 is MDHEN and CDR2 is SYDVKM. CDR3 length: 17 residues. The V and J ends lost 3 bases and 6 bases respectively, with 20 bases between them. DNA for the CDR3: TGTGCCAGCAGTTTCCTAATGGGTCCGGGAGCCGCCGGGGAGCTGTTTTTT. This sequence encodes CASSFLMGPGAAGELFF.

This rearrangement joins TRBV15 to TRBJ2-7; 7 bases line up with TRBD1. CDR3 length: 15 amino acids. Germline CDR1 LNHNV, CDR2 YYDKDF (reference sequence). Germline trimming cut 7 bases from V and 1 base from J; bases unmatched to any gene: 10. The CDR3 coding sequence is TGTGCCACCACCTCAGGGGGTAGCGAGTCCTACGAGCAGTACTTC. Protein sequence: CATTSGGSESYEQYF.

This chain joins TRBV2 and TRBJ2-5; 8 nucleotides align to TRBD1. Germline trimming cut 8 bases from V and 4 bases from J; bases unmatched to any gene: 12. This CDR3 is 15 amino acids long. Germline CDR1 reads SNHLY; CDR2 reads FYNNEI. The CDR3 sequence: CASGRTGTRGETQYF. CDR3 coding DNA: TGTGCCAGCGGGAGGACAGGGACCCGCGGAGAGACCCAGTACTTC.

The chain links TRBV2 to TRBJ1-5; D remains unclear. The CDR3 contains 14 residues. CDR1 is SNHLY and CDR2 is FYNNEI in the germline V gene. V was pared by 6 bases and J by 3 bases, with 12 bases between. Here the CDR3 DNA reads TGTGCCAGCAGAGACCGGGAGTCCAATCAGCCCCAGCATTTT. Protein: CASRDRESNQPQHF.

The rearrangement joins TRBV30 to TRBJ1-1, with 11 positions matching TRBD1. The trim removed 5 bases at V and 3 bases at J, leaving 14 bases unmatched. From germline, CDR1 is GTSNPN and CDR2 SVGIG (reference sequence). The CDR3 contains 17 residues. CDR3 residues: CAWQKGQGARWDTEAFF. DNA of the CDR3: TGTGCCTGGCAAAAAGGACAGGGGGCGAGGTGGGACACTGAAGCTTTCTTT.

The chain joins TRBV5-1 to TRBJ1-2; D call uncertain. CDR3 length: 14 residues. Trimming shortened V by 4 bases and J by 2 bases, and 12 bases separated the two germline ends. The V gene's germline CDR1 is SGHRS and CDR2 YFSETQ. This CDR3 is CASSQEPGNYGYTF. CDR3 in DNA: TGCGCCAGCAGCCAGGAGCCGGGAAACTATGGCTACACCTTC.

The chain has TRBV25-1 and TRBJ2-6, with 7 positions matching TRBD1. The CDR3 runs to 16 residues. CDR1 and CDR2 (germline): MGHDK, SYGVNS. V gave up 7 bases and J gave up 2 bases; unmatched junction bases: 8. The CDR3 sequence is CASTHSGQPGANVLTF. The CDR3 nucleotides read TGTGCCAGCACTCACTCGGGACAGCCTGGGGCCAACGTCCTGACTTTC. The full variable domain, in which reference TRBV25-1 and TRBJ2-6 provide the parts outside the CDR3, is EADIYQTPRYLVIGTGKKITLECSQTMGHDKMYWYQQDPGMELHLIHYSYGVNSTEKGDLSSESTVSRIRTEHFPLTLESARPSHTSQYLCASTHSGQPGANVLTFGAGSRLTVL.

The chain uses TRBV10-3 and TRBJ2-7; 7 nucleotides line up with TRBD2. In germline, CDR1 is ENHRY, CDR2 SYGVKD. Germline trimming cut 6 bases from V and 2 bases from J; bases unmatched to any gene: 7. The length of the CDR3 is 14 residues. CDR3 DNA sequence: TGTGCCATCAGAGAATCTAGCGGCCCCTACGAGCAGTACTTC. It is translated as CAIRESSGPYEQYF.

The V call is TRBV6-5, the J call TRBJ2-7, with D perhaps TRBD1 (6 bases). The V end was cut by 6 bases, the J end by 3 bases, with 12 bases between. This CDR3 has 13 residues. The V gene's germline CDR1 is MNHEY and CDR2 SVGAGI. In DNA, the CDR3 is TGTGCCAGCAGGGGTACAGGGTACTACGAGCAGTACTTC. Amino acid sequence: CASRGTGYYEQYF.

The V gene is TRBV19, the J gene TRBJ1-4, with a weak D call TRBD1 (6 bases). V lost 2 bases and J 8 bases, leaving 18 bases between the germline ends. Per germline, CDR1 LNHDA and CDR2 SQIVND (reference sequence). The CDR3 totals 16 residues. The CDR3 sequence is CASSIRRGGHKEKLFF. The CDR3 region has the DNA TGTGCCAGTAGTATAAGAAGGGGGGGACACAAGGAAAAACTGTTTTTT. The full variable domain, its missing parts supplied by reference TRBV19 and TRBJ1-4, is DGGITQSPKYLFRKEGQNVTLSCEQNLNHDAMYWYRQDPGQGLRLIYYSQIVNDFQKGDIAEGYSVSREKKESFPLTVTSAQKNPTAFYLCASSIRRGGHKEKLFFGSGTQLSVL.

This clone was seen only a few times. The sample contains more than one DNA sequence encoding this CDR3. The rearrangement links TRBV11-2 to TRBJ2-1; 10 nucleotides match TRBD2. The ends lost 3 bases at V and 2 bases at J; junction bases unmatched: 1. The length of the CDR3 is 15 residues. Germline V gives CDR1 SGHAT, CDR2 FQNNGV. The CDR3 spells CASSFTSGTYNEQFF. In DNA form, the CDR3 reads TGTGCCAGCAGCTTCACTAGCGGGACCTACAATGAGCAGTTCTTC.

The chain uses TRBV5-6 and TRBJ1-2, with D hard to call. The V end lost 2 bases, the J end lost 3 bases, and 8 bases lay between the germline ends. The germline CDR1 and CDR2 sequences are SGHDT and YYEEEE. The CDR3 runs to 13 residues. CDR3 coding DNA: TGTGCCAGCAGCTTCGACGGAGACTATGGCTACACCTTC. This gives the protein CASSFDGDYGYTF.

The V call is TRBV10-3, the J call TRBJ2-4; a possible D gene is TRBD2 (5 bases). Trimming shortened V by 2 bases and J by 9 bases, and 11 bases separated the two germline ends. There are 13 residues in the CDR3. CDR1 and CDR2 (germline): ENHRY, SYGVKD. CDR3 protein: CAISEATGSIQYF. As DNA, the CDR3 is TGTGCCATCAGTGAGGCGACTGGGAGCATTCAGTACTTC.

The CDR3 sequence is CASSLIASYNEQFF. DNA of the CDR3: TGTGCCAGCAGCCTCATCGCTTCCTACAATGAGCAGTTCTTC. The rearrangement links TRBV7-2 to TRBJ2-1; no reliable D call. V gave up 5 bases and J gave up 1 base, with 9 bases separating them. Per germline, CDR1 SGHTA and CDR2 FQGNSA. The CDR3 extends over 14 amino acids. The entire variable domain, with the rest obtained from reference TRBV7-2 and TRBJ2-1, is as follows: GAGVSQSPSNKVTEKGKDVELRCDPISGHTALYWYRQSLGQGLEFLIYFQGNSAPDKSGLPSDRFSAERTGGSVSTLTIQRTQQEDSAVYLCASSLIASYNEQFFGPGTRLTVL.

V and J are TRBV5-1 and TRBJ2-3; 8 positions agree with TRBD2. V lost 4 bases, J lost 5 bases, and 9 bases stayed unmatched. Looked up from germline, CDR1 is SGHRS and CDR2 is YFSETQ. CDR3 size: 15 residues. The DNA of the CDR3 is TGCGCCAGCAGCATGAGCGGGAGCGGGGTAGATACGCAGTATTTT. It codes for CASSMSGSGVDTQYF.

This clone was counted between two and nine times. This chain uses TRBV28 with TRBJ2-5; TRBD1 matches 10 bases. The length of the CDR3 is 16 residues. V shed 5 bases and J 5 bases; nucleotides not matched to a gene: 11. CDR1 is MDHEN, CDR2 SYDVKM, per germline. CDR3 region: CASSQPGQGMGETQYF. CDR3 bases: TGTGCCAGCAGTCAACCGGGACAGGGGATGGGCGAGACCCAGTACTTC.

In its sample, this clone was seen once. The V and J genes are TRBV6-1 and TRBJ1-5; 9 bases are a match to TRBD1. Losses at the gene ends were 4 bases for V and 1 base for J; bases not matched to a gene: 11. The CDR3 is 18 residues long. The germline V gene encodes CDR1 MNHNS and CDR2 SASEGT. CDR3 region: CASSGNRGRLRSNQPQHF. CDR3 sequence (DNA): TGTGCCAGCAGTGGCAACAGGGGGCGCCTCAGGAGCAATCAGCCCCAGCATTTT.

This sequence joins TRBV2 and TRBJ2-1, with TRBD1 as a possible D gene (5 bases). The CDR3 runs 15 residues. Trimming stripped 6 bases from V and 0 bases from J, with 12 bases between. The germline V gene has CDR1 SNHLY and CDR2 FYNNEI. Here the CDR3 DNA reads TGTGCCAGCAGCCAAGGGGTTAGCTCCTACAATGAGCAGTTCTTC. It translates to CASSQGVSSYNEQFF.

The V call is TRBV7-8, the J call TRBJ2-7, with 9 bases identical to TRBD2. After removal of 6 bases from V and 6 bases from J, the junction contained 15 bases not matched to a gene. There are 16 residues in the CDR3. The germline CDR1 and CDR2 sequences are SGHVS and FQNEAQ. CDR3 region: CASSPLSGSLPSEQYF. As DNA, the CDR3 is TGTGCCAGCAGTCCACTTAGCGGGAGCCTACCTAGCGAGCAGTACTTC.

This clone was detected only once. This chain uses TRBV29-1 with TRBJ2-2; TRBD1 is a possible D gene (5 bases). Looked up from germline, CDR1 is SQVTM and CDR2 is ANQGSEA. CDR3 length: 13 amino acids. Deletions cut 3 bases from V and 3 bases from J, with 8 bases between. In nucleotides, the CDR3 is TGCAGCGTTGATGGGGCATACACCGGGGAGCTGTTTTTT. This encodes CSVDGAYTGELFF.

The rearrangement links TRBV13 to TRBJ2-1; the D gene could be TRBD1 or TRBD2 (5 bases each). Per germline, CDR1 PRHDT and CDR2 FYEKMQ (reference sequence). There are 13 residues in the CDR3. V was shortened by 5 bases and J by 3 bases, with 8 bases between the two germline ends. The CDR3 loop reads CASSQGRYNEQFF. The CDR3 nucleotides read TGTGCCAGCAGCCAGGGACGCTACAATGAGCAGTTCTTC.

The rearrangement uses TRBV14 and TRBJ2-7; 10 bases are shared with TRBD1. Trimming cost V 8 bases and J 5 bases; bases outside gene matches: 12. The length of the CDR3 is 15 residues. Per germline, CDR1 SGHDN and CDR2 FVKESK. The CDR3 DNA reads as TGTGCCAGCTGTAAGGGACAGGGGCTGTGCAACGAGCAGTACTTC. Protein sequence: CASCKGQGLCNEQYF. The whole variable domain, filled in from reference TRBV14 and TRBJ2-7, reads EAGVTQFPSHSVIEKGQTVTLRCDPISGHDNLYWYRRVMGKEIKFLLHFVKESKQDESGMPNNRFLAERTGGTYSTLKVQPAELEDSGVYFCASCKGQGLCNEQYFGPGTRLTVT.

The J gene is TRBJ1-4, the V gene TRBV18; D is possibly TRBD1 (6 bases). This CDR3 comprises 14 residues. Germline V gives CDR1 KGHSH, CDR2 LQKENI. Between the trimmed V and J ends, which lost 6 bases and 6 bases, there was a span of 14 bases. CDR3 region: CASSPPGVDEKLFF. The DNA of the CDR3 is TGTGCCAGCTCGCCGCCAGGGGTCGATGAAAAACTGTTTTTT.